These T cell receptor beta chains were read from a single sample in a study of CD8+ T cells in alopecia areata. Repertoires were generated with immunoSEQ multiplex PCR, while TCRdb's copy carries only in-frame clones and drops some. Among about 160,000 clones listed, around three fifths were seen once. The sequenced sample was CD4+ T cells sorted from blood, obtained at week 4, from a patient treated with tofacitinib. The receptors were gathered from a human donor with alopecia areata. Both conserved end residues are part of each CDR3. D genes are given only for firm matches. Clone sizes are given selectively: once, few, many, or a class where the clone is expanded.

TRBV5-4,TRBD1,-,TRBJ2-5,TGTGCCAGCAGCCCCCTCCCAGACAGGGTGCGAGGAGAGACCCAGTACTTC,CASSPLPDRVRGETQYF
TRBV6-5,-,many,TRBJ2-2,TGTGCCAGCAGGGAAGGTGCGGGCCCCGGGGAGCTGTTTTTT,CASREGAGPGELFF
TRBV29-1,TRBD1,-,TRBJ1-2,TGCAGCGTTGGGACAGGGTCTAACTATGGCTACACCTTC,CSVGTGSNYGYTF
TRBV5-4,-,few,TRBJ2-2,TGTGCCAGCAGCTTGGCCAGGGCAAGCGGGGAGCTGTTTTTT,CASSLARASGELFF
TRBV7-3,-,-,TRBJ2-2,TGTGCCAGCAGCTTAGAGGCCGGGGAGCTGTTTTTT,CASSLEAGELFF
TRBV30,TRBD1,-,TRBJ2-7,TGTGCCTGGAGTGTAGGACAGGTCTACGAGCAGTACTTC,CAWSVGQVYEQYF
TRBV10-3,TRBD1,-,TRBJ1-5,TGTGCCATCAGTGAGAGGGGACAGGGCAATCAGCCCCAGCATTTT,CAISERGQGNQPQHF
TRBV25-1,TRBD1,-,TRBJ1-2,TGTGCCAGCGCCAGGACAGGAGACTATGGCTACACCTTC,CASARTGDYGYTF
TRBV27,-,-,TRBJ2-7,TGTGCCAGCAGTTTACGGGGTAGCGGAATACCCTACGAGCAGTACTTC,CASSLRGSGIPYEQYF
TRBV29-1,-,-,TRBJ2-5,TGCAGCGTTGAATGGGGGAGGCAGACCCAGTACTTC,CSVEWGRQTQYF
TRBV20-1,-,-,TRBJ2-2,TGCAGTGCCAGGGGCACCGGGGAGCTGTTTTTT,CSARGTGELFF
TRBV7-3,-,few,TRBJ1-6,TGTGCCAGCAGCTCAACCGGGGGCGATTCACCCCTCCACTTT,CASSSTGGDSPLHF
TRBV29-1,-,-,TRBJ2-6,TGCAGCGTTAGGGGGGCGGGGACTGGGGCCAACGTCCTGACTTTC,CSVRGAGTGANVLTF
TRBV11-2,-,-,TRBJ2-4,TGTGCCAGCAGCCCCGGGTCCACTGGGGGCAAAAACATTCAGTACTTC,CASSPGSTGGKNIQYF
TRBV7-2,-,-,TRBJ1-6,TGTGCCAGCAGTTCGTCTGTGGACGGGAATTCACCCCTCCACTTT,CASSSSVDGNSPLHF
TRBV13,-,-,TRBJ1-3,TGTGCCAGCAGTCGGGGGGTGCGGCCAGGAGGAAACACCATATATTTT,CASSRGVRPGGNTIYF
TRBV10-3,TRBD1,few,TRBJ2-2,TGTGCCATCAGTGGCCGGGACAGGGGGCCCGGGGAGCTGTTTTTT,CAISGRDRGPGELFF
TRBV27,-,-,TRBJ1-1,TGTGCCAGCAGTTTATCGGGCTTGATGAGGAACACTGAAGCTTTCTTT,CASSLSGLMRNTEAFF
TRBV7-2,TRBD1,-,TRBJ1-5,TGTGCCAGCAGCGCTCGGACAGGGGGTGGGAATCAGCCCCAGCATTTT,CASSARTGGGNQPQHF
TRBV27,-,-,TRBJ1-5,TGTGCCAGCAGTTTTGCGGCTGGGGCAGGCTATCAGCCCCAGCATTTT,CASSFAAGAGYQPQHF
TRBV5-4,-,-,TRBJ2-5,TGTGCCAGCAGCCCGGAGGTCTTTGAGACCCAGTACTTC,CASSPEVFETQYF
TRBV9,-,-,TRBJ2-5,TGTGCCAGCAGCGTGTGGGGGATTGGGGAGACCCAGTACTTC,CASSVWGIGETQYF
TRBV7-2,-,-,TRBJ1-2,TGTGCCAGCAGCGTGGACACGAACGTCTATGGCTACACCTTC,CASSVDTNVYGYTF
TRBV7-2,-,-,TRBJ2-7,TGTGCCAGCAGCTCAAGTCCACTCTACGAGCAGTACTTC,CASSSSPLYEQYF
TRBV2,-,-,TRBJ1-3,TGTGCCAGCAGGGGGGCGGGCTCTGGAAACACCATATATTTT,CASRGAGSGNTIYF
TRBV30,-,-,TRBJ1-5,TGTGCCTGGAGCAAGAATAGCAATCAGCCCCAGCATTTT,CAWSKNSNQPQHF
TRBV4-2,-,-,TRBJ1-4,TGTGCCAGCGCGGACAGCCTCAGCAATAATGAAAAACTGTTTTTT,CASADSLSNNEKLFF
TRBV29-1,TRBD1,-,TRBJ2-1,TGCAGCGTCACCCCCGGGACAGGGGGCAATGAGCAGTTCTTC,CSVTPGTGGNEQFF
TRBV5-8,-,-,TRBJ2-7,TGTGCCAGCAGCCTATTTCGCTTC,CASSLFRF
TRBV5-1,-,-,TRBJ2-3,TGCGCCAGCAGCACCGGAGGGGGCCCTGACACAGATACGCAGTATTTT,CASSTGGGPDTDTQYF
TRBV6-5,-,-,TRBJ2-7,TGTGCCAGCAGTTACACGCGAAGTGGGGGCTACGAGCAGTACTTC,CASSYTRSGGYEQYF
TRBV30,-,-,TRBJ1-2,TGTGCCTGGAGTGCCTACCCCGACAGACCCTCGGTTTATGGCTACACCTTC,CAWSAYPDRPSVYGYTF
TRBV4-2,-,-,TRBJ2-5,TGTGCCAGCAGCCAAGATCTTCGCCAGTCCCCGGAGACCCAGTACTTC,CASSQDLRQSPETQYF
TRBV27,TRBD1,few,TRBJ2-7,TGTGCCAGCAGGGGTTCTGGACAGGGGGCCTACGAGCAGTACTTC,CASRGSGQGAYEQYF
TRBV7-9,-,many,TRBJ1-1,TGTGCCAGCAGCTTAGTCGCGAACACTGAAGCTTTCTTT,CASSLVANTEAFF
TRBV30,-,-,TRBJ2-2,TGTGCCTGGAGGAATCAGGGGTCCACCGGGGAGCTGTTTTTT,CAWRNQGSTGELFF
TRBV14,-,-,TRBJ2-1,TGTGCCAGCAGCCAAGACCTCCGGGGTTCCCAGCAGTTCTTC,CASSQDLRGSQQFF
TRBV6-5,-,-,TRBJ2-3,TGCGCCAGCAGTTACTCGATTTCACGCACAGATACGCAGTATTTT,CASSYSISRTDTQYF
TRBV15,-,few,TRBJ1-2,TGTGCCACCTCAGCGGGGACTGAAATCTATGGCTACACCTTC,CATSAGTEIYGYTF
TRBV5-4,TRBD2,-,TRBJ2-3,TGTGCCAGCAGCTCAATTATAGCGGCGGGGGGATTAGATACGCAGTATTTT,CASSSIIAAGGLDTQYF
TRBV4-1,-,-,TRBJ1-1,TGCGCCAGCAGCACCACGACAGGTTTGAACACTGAAGCTTTCTTT,CASSTTTGLNTEAFF
TRBV7-3,-,-,TRBJ2-5,TGTGCCAGCAGCTTAATGAGGGGGCAAGAGACCCAGTACTTC,CASSLMRGQETQYF
TRBV19,-,-,TRBJ2-3,TGTGCCAGTAGTATAAAGGGAACCGCAGATACGCAGTATTTT,CASSIKGTADTQYF
TRBV5-1,-,few,TRBJ2-6,TGCGCCAGCGGGGTCGGGGACTCTGGGGCCAACGTCCTGACTTTC,CASGVGDSGANVLTF
TRBV9,TRBD2,few,TRBJ2-3,TGTGCCAGCAGCCCCAGCGGGGGGAGGGATACGCAGTATTTT,CASSPSGGRDTQYF
TRBV5-1,-,few,TRBJ2-5,TGCGCCAGCAGCACCGCTGGGGGTTTTGAGACCCAGTACTTC,CASSTAGGFETQYF
TRBV6-5,-,-,TRBJ1-2,TGTGCCAGCATACGCGGATTTGGCTATGGCTACACCTTC,CASIRGFGYGYTF
TRBV9,-,-,TRBJ2-3,TGTGCCAGCAGCGTAGGGACAGTTAGCACAGATACGCAGTATTTT,CASSVGTVSTDTQYF
TRBV7-9,-,-,TRBJ2-3,TGTGCCAGCAGCCTAGGGATGGCCCCTAGCACAGATACGCAGTATTTT,CASSLGMAPSTDTQYF
TRBV9,-,-,TRBJ1-1,TGTGCCAGCAGCGACGAGGAGCGTCGGGGTTCCGCTGAAGCTTTCTTT,CASSDEERRGSAEAFF
TRBV30,-,-,TRBJ2-1,TGTGCCTGGATGAGAGGCCCGGACAATGAGCAGTTCTTC,CAWMRGPDNEQFF
TRBV9,TRBD1,-,TRBJ2-5,TGTGCCAGCAGCGTAAGCTTACAGGGGGCCGGGGAGACCCAGTACTTC,CASSVSLQGAGETQYF
TRBV30,-,-,TRBJ1-2,TGTGCCTGGAGTGTGTTCAGAAACTATGGCTACACCTTC,CAWSVFRNYGYTF
TRBV30,TRBD2,few,TRBJ2-3,TGTGCCTGGAGTGTAGGTCTAGCGGGGGGCACAGATACGCAGTATTTT,CAWSVGLAGGTDTQYF
TRBV7-2,TRBD2,-,TRBJ2-3,TGTGCCAGCAGCTTAGTTGCCGGGGGGTATGGTACAGATACGCAGTATTTT,CASSLVAGGYGTDTQYF